This TCR beta chain was documented in a study of T cell repertoires in cytomegalovirus infection. Study-wide context: Shared public TCR beta signatures pointed to both CMV infection and a matching HLA type.

A single record per CDR3 protein comes from TCRdb applying MiXCR to the reads. The table records a few hundred thousand distinct CDR3 sequences, 33% of them present only once. Regarding the study as a whole: HLA-C-restricted, CMV-specific TCR beta clonotypes were dominant ex vivo. Public TCR beta family frequency separated CMV-and-HLA carriers, including in an independent cohort.

V shed 5 bases and J shed 5 bases, with 18 bases lying between them. Germline V gives CDR1 DFQATT, CDR2 SNEGSKA (reference sequence). CDR3 length: 14 amino acids. Points on this clonotype: Its matching antigen is unknown.

The sample consisted of cultured PBMCs, taken from culture after CMV antigen stimulation. This clonotype originated in a human donor in good health (CMV status not recorded). Some clones in this sample may be carry-over from other donors' samples. The chain joins TRBV20-1 to TRBJ2-5; the D gene is possibly TRBD1 (6 bases). The CDR3 is CSAEVSGVRETQYF. The CDR3 DNA reads TGCAGTGCTGAGGTCTCAGGGGTGAGGGAGACCCAGTACTTC.